What follows describes a single T cell receptor beta chain. The entry originates in a study of blood T cell repertoires in COVID-19. From germline, CDR1 is SNHLY and CDR2 FYNNEI. The junction had 14 bases not matched to a gene; V was cut back by 10 bases and J by 4 bases. The CDR3 loop spans 15 amino acids. Sequencing was performed with immunoSEQ multiplex PCR; in TCRdb, only in-frame clones are kept and a portion is missing. Among about 200,000 clones listed, roughly nine tenths were seen once. V usage is TRBV2 and J usage is TRBJ1-2; 8 positions match TRBD1. The origin of this receptor is a woman in her 30s with acute COVID-19. Sequencing was carried out using PBMCs or T cells enriched from blood (not recorded which). This chain's CDR3 is CATAAEGQVPYGYTF. In nucleotides, the CDR3 is TGTGCCACCGCTGCCGAGGGACAGGTACCCTATGGCTACACCTTC.